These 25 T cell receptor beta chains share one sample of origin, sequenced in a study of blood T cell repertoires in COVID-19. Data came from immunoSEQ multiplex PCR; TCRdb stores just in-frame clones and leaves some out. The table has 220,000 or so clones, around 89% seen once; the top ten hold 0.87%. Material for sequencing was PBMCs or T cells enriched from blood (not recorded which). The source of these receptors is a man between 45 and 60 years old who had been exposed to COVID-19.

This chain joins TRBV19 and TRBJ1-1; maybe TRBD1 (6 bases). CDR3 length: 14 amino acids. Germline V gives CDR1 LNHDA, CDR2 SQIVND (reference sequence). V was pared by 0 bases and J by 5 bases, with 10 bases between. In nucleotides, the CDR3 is TGTGCCAGTAGTATAGAGGGGGCCGAGACTGAAGCTTTCTTT. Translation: CASSIEGAETEAFF.

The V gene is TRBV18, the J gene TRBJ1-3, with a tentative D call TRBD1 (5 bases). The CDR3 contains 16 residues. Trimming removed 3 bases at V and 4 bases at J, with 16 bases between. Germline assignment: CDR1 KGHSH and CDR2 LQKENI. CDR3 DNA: TGTGCCAGCTCACCTACGGGGGTTGGACCAGGAAACACCATATATTTT. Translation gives CASSPTGVGPGNTIYF.

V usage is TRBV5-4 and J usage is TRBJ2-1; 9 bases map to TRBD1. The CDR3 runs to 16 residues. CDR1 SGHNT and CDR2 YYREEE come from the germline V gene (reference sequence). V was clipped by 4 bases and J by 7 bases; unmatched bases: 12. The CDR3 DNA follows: TGTGCCAGCAGCAAAGGTTCAGGACAGGGGAATAATGAGCAGTTCTTC. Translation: CASSKGSGQGNNEQFF.

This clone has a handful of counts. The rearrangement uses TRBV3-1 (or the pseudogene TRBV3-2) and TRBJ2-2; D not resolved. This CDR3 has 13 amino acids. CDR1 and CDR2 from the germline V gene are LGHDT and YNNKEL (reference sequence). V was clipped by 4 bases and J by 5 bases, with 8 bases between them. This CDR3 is CASSPSRTGELFF. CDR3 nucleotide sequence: TGTGCCAGCAGCCCGAGTCGGACCGGGGAGCTGTTTTTT.

CDR3 sequence: CASSRGGTLNTGELFF. The CDR3 bases are TGTGCCAGCAGCCGGGGGGGGACACTAAACACCGGGGAGCTGTTTTTT. The chain has TRBV11-3 and TRBJ2-2, with 8 bases identical to TRBD2. This CDR3 spans 16 amino acids. In germline, CDR1 is SGHNT, CDR2 YENEEA. Losses at the gene ends were 5 bases for V and 2 bases for J; bases not matched to a gene: 7.

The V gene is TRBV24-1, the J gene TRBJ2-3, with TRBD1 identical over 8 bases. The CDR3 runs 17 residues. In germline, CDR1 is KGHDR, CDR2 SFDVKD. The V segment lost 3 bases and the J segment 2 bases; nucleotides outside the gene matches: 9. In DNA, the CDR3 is TGTGCCACCAGTGATCCGACGCCGGGACAGGACACAGATACGCAGTATTTT. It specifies CATSDPTPGQDTDTQYF.

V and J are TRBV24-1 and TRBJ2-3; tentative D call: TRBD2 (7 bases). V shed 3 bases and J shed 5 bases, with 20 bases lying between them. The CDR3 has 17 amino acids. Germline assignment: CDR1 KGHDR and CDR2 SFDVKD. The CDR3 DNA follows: TGTGCCACCAGTGATGCAAACCCGAGGGGGGGCTTAGATACGCAGTATTTT. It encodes CATSDANPRGGLDTQYF.

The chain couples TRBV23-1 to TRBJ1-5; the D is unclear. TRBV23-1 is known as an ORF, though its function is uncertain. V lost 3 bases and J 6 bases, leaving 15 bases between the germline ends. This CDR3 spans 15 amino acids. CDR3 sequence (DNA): TGCGCCAGCAGTCACTGGAGGGCTTTCGGTCAGCCCCAGCATTTT. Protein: CASSHWRAFGQPQHF.

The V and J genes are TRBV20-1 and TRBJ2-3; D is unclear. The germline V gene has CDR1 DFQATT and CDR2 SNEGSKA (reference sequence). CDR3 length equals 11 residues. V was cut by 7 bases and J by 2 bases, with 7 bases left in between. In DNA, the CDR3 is TGCAGTGGGGCCATCACAGATACGCAGTATTTT. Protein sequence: CSGAITDTQYF.

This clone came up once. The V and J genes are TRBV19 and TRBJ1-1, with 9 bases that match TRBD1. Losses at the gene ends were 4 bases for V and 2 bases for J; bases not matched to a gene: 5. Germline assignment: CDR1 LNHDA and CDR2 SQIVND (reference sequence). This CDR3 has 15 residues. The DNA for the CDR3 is TGTGCCAGTAGTAAGGGACAGGGAACAAACACTGAAGCTTTCTTT. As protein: CASSKGQGTNTEAFF.

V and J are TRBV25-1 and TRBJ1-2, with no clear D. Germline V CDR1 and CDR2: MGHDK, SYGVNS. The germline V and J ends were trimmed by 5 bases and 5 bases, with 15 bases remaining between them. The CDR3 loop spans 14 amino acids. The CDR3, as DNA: TGTGCCAGCAGTTCTCCAGGTGACGTATATGGCTACACCTTC. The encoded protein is CASSSPGDVYGYTF.

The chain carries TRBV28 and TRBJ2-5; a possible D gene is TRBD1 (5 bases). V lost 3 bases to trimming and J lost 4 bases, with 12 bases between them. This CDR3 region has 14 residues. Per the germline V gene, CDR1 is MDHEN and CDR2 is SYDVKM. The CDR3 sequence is CASSFVRQLETQYF. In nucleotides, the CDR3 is TGTGCCAGCAGTTTTGTTAGACAGCTAGAGACCCAGTACTTC.

The CDR3 DNA follows: TGTGCCACCAGTGATAACAGGGGGCCCGTGGAGGGCCAGTACTTC. This gives the protein CATSDNRGPVEGQYF. The V and J genes are TRBV24-1 and TRBJ2-5; 9 bases are shared with TRBD1. In germline, CDR1 is KGHDR, CDR2 SFDVKD. The V gene end was trimmed by 3 bases and the J gene end by 10 bases; junction bases not matched to a gene: 11. The CDR3 consists of 15 residues.

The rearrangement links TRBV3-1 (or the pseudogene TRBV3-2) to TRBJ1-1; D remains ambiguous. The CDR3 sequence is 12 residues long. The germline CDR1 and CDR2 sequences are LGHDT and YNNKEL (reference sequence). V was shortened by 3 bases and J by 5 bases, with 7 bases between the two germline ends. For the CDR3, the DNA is TGTGCCAGCAGCCACCGGTGGACTGAAGCTTTCTTT. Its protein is CASSHRWTEAFF.

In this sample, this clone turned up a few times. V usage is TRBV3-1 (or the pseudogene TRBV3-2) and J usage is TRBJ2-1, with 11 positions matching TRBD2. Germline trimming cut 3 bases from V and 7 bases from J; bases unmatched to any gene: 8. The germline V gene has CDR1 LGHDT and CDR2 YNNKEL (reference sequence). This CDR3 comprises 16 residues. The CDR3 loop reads CASSHQTSGKGNEQFF. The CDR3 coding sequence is TGTGCCAGCAGCCACCAGACTAGCGGGAAGGGGAATGAGCAGTTCTTC.

The CDR3 protein is CPRDPPFYEQYV. In DNA form, the CDR3 reads TGCCCCCGAGATCCACCGTTCTACGAGCAGTACGTC. The V call is TRBV23-1, the J call TRBJ2-7; D gene uncertain. TRBV23-1 qualifies as an ORF whose function is uncertain. The CDR3 has 12 amino acids.

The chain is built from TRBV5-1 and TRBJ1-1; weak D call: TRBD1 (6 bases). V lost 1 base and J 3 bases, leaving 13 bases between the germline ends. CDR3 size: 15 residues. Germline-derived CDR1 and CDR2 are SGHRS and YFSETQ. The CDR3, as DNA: TGCGCCAGCAGCTTGCAGGGGTTGAGGGACACTGAAGCTTTCTTT. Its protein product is CASSLQGLRDTEAFF.

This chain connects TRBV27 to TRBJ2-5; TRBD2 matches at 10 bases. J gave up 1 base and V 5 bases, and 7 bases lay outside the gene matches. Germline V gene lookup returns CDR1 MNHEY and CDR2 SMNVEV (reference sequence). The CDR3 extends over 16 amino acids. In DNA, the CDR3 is TGTGCCAGCAGTCCCCGACTAGCGGGCCCCCAAGAGACCCAGTACTTC. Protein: CASSPRLAGPQETQYF.

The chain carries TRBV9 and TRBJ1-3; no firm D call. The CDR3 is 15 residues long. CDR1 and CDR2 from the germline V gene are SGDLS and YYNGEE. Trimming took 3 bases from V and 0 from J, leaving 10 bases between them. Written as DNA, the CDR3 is TGTGCCAGCAGCGCTTCAGCGTACTCTGGAAACACCATATATTTT. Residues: CASSASAYSGNTIYF.

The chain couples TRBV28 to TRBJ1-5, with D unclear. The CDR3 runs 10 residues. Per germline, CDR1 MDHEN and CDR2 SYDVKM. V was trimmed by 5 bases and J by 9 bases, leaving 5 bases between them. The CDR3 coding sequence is TGTGCCAGCAGTCAGCGGCCCCAGCATTTT. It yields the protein CASSQRPQHF.

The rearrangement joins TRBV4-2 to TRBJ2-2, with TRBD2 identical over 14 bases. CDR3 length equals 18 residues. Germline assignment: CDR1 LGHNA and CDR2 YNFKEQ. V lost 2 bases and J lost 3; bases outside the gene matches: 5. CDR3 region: CASSQSTSGRADTGELFF. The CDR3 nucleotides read TGTGCCAGCAGCCAATCGACTAGCGGGAGGGCCGACACCGGGGAGCTGTTTTTT.

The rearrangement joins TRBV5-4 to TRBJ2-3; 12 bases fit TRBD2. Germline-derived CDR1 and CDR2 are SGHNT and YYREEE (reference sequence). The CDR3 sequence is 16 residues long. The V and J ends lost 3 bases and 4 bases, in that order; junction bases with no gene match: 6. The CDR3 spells CASSSQLAGGSDTQYF. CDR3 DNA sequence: TGTGCCAGCAGCTCACAACTAGCGGGGGGCTCAGATACGCAGTATTTT.

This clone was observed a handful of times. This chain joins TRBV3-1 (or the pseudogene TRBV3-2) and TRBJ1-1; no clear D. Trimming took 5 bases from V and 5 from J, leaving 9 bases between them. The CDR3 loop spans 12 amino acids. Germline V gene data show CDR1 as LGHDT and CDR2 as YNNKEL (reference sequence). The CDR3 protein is CASSVRGTEAFF. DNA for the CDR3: TGTGCCAGCAGCGTTCGGGGTACTGAAGCTTTCTTT.

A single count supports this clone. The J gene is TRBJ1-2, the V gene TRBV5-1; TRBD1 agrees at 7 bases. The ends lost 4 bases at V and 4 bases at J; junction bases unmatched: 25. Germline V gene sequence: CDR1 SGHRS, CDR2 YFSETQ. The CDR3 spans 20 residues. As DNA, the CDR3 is TGCGCCAGCAGCACCTATGCGATAAACTCGGAGAGGGGGCGATTCTATGGCTACACCTTC. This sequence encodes CASSTYAINSERGRFYGYTF.

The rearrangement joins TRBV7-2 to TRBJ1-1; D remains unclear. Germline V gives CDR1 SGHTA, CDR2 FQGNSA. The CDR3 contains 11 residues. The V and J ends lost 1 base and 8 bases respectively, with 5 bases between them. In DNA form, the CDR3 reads TGTGCCAGCAGCTTAGACTACGAAGCTTTCTTT. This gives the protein CASSLDYEAFF.